This TCR beta chain was profiled in a study of blood T cell repertoires in COVID-19. Assay used: immunoSEQ multiplex PCR; TCRdb lists only in-frame clones, some missing. This sample has 220,000 or so clones, with 90% found just once. CDR1 is SNHLY, CDR2 FYNNEI, per germline. The CDR3 spans 15 residues. Trimming left V 6 bases short and J 3 bases short, with 15 bases between. J is TRBJ2-1 and V is TRBV2, with a possible D match to TRBD2 (5 bases). This receptor was taken from a man in his thirties or forties who had been exposed to COVID-19. The specimen was PBMCs or T cells enriched from blood (not recorded which). Here the CDR3 reads CASRADLSGYNEQFF. The CDR3 bases are TGTGCCAGCAGAGCGGACCTTAGTGGCTACAATGAGCAGTTCTTC.